Included here is one T cell receptor beta chain sequence, with context. Its antigen is unidentified. This sample stems from a study of shared clonotypes between healthy human individuals. Study conclusions and caveats: Shared across a handful of donors were roughly 5% of the naive CD4 clonotypes.

Data came from immunoSEQ multiplex PCR; TCRdb stores just in-frame clones and leaves some out. The sample contains approximately 2,000,000 clones, 92% of which appear only once. Trimming cost V 5 bases and J 5 bases; bases outside gene matches: 9. The CDR3 extends over 15 amino acids. In germline, CDR1 is LNHDA, CDR2 SQIVND (reference sequence). Specimen: naive CD4+ T cells from PBMCs. The subset is: CD45RA+ positively selected. The J gene is TRBJ1-5, the V gene TRBV19; 7 nucleotides align to TRBD1. The TCR comes from a man aged 18 to 29 in good health. Some clones in this sample may be carry-over from other donors' samples. CDR3 DNA sequence: TGTGCCAGTAGTTCCCGACAGGGAGGGCATCAGCCCCAGCATTTT. Its translation: CASSSRQGGHQPQHF.